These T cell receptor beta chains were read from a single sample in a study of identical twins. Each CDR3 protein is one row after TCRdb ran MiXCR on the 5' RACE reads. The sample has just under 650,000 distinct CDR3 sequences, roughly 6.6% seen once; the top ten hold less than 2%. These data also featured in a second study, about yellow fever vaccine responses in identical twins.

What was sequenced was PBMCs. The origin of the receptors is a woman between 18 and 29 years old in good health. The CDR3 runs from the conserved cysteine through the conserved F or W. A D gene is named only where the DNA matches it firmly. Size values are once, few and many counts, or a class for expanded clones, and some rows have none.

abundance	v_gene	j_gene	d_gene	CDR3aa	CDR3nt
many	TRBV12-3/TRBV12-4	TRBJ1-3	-	CASNKGSGNTIYF	TGTGCCAGCAACAAGGGCTCTGGAAACACCATATATTTT
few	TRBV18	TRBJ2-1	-	CASSPLRTENNEQFF	TGTGCCAGCTCACCACTCCGGACAGAGAACAATGAGCAGTTCTTC
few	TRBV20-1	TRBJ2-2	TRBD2	CSARDPLGGGRTGELFF	TGCAGTGCTAGAGATCCCCTCGGCGGGGGGCGCACCGGGGAGCTGTTTTTT
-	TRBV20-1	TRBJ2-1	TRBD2	CSARALGRERFAGYNEQFF	TGCAGTGCTAGAGCCCTCGGGCGGGAGAGGTTCGCGGGATACAATGAGCAGTTCTTC
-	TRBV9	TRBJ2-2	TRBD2	CASSAAGGVAGELFF	TGTGCCAGCAGCGCAGCGGGGGGGGTCGCCGGGGAGCTGTTTTTT
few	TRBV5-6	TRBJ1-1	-	CASSHFGGEAFF	TGTGCCAGCAGCCACTTTGGAGGGGAAGCTTTCTTT
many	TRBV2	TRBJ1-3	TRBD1	CASSLHPDRVTPDGNTIYF	TGTGCCAGCAGTCTACACCCGGACAGGGTGACCCCGGACGGAAACACCATATATTTT
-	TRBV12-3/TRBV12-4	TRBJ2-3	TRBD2	CASSFTPGTITDTQYF	TGTGCCAGCAGTTTCACCCCAGGGACTATCACAGATACGCAGTATTTT
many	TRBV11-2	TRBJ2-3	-	CASSSWADTQYF	TGTGCCAGCAGCTCCTGGGCGGATACGCAGTATTTT
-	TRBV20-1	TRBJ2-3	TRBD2	CSARRLAGEFQDTQYF	TGCAGTGCCCGCAGACTAGCGGGAGAGTTTCAAGATACGCAGTATTTT
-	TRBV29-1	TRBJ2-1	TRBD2	CSAERQGGLADNEQFF	TGCAGCGCCGAGAGGCAGGGGGGACTAGCGGACAATGAGCAGTTCTTC
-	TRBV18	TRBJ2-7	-	CASSDDRYEQYF	TGTGCCAGCTCGGATGACCGCTACGAGCAGTACTTC
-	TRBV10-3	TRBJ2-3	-	CAISESGQADTQYF	TGTGCCATCAGTGAGTCGGGGCAGGCAGATACGCAGTATTTT
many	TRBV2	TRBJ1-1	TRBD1	CASSVTGQSSEAFF	TGTGCCAGCAGTGTGACAGGGCAGAGCTCTGAAGCTTTCTTT
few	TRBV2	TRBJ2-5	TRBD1	CASTTTGVDQETQYF	TGTGCCAGCACAACGACAGGGGTGGACCAAGAGACCCAGTACTTC
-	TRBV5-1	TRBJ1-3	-	CASSLGAEGNTIYF	TGCGCCAGCAGCTTGGGGGCTGAGGGAAACACCATATATTTT
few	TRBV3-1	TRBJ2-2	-	CASSRGVQNTGELFF	TGTGCCAGCAGCCGGGGGGTCCAGAACACCGGGGAGCTGTTTTTT
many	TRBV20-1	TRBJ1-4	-	CSATWGVGGEKLFF	TGCAGTGCTACATGGGGCGTTGGGGGTGAAAAACTGTTTTTT
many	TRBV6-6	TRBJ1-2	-	CASSYSIGYTF	TGTGCCAGCAGTTACTCGATCGGCTACACCTTC
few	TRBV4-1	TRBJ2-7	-	CASSKTGTTYEQYF	TGCGCCAGCAGCAAAACCGGGACAACCTACGAGCAGTACTTC
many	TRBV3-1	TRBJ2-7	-	CASSQELDGASSYEQYF	TGTGCCAGCAGCCAAGAGTTAGATGGGGCGTCGTCCTACGAGCAGTACTTC
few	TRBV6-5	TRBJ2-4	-	CASSLTGNLAKNIQYF	TGTGCCAGCAGTTTAACAGGGAATCTAGCCAAAAACATTCAGTACTTC
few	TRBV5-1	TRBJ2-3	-	CASSSLAQGITDTQYF	TGCGCCAGCAGCTCCTTAGCTCAGGGGATCACAGATACGCAGTATTTT
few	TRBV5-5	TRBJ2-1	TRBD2	CASSFRLAGGINEQFF	TGTGCCAGCAGCTTTCGACTAGCGGGAGGGATCAATGAGCAGTTCTTC
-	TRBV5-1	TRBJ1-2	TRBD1	CASSLATGSDYGYTF	TGCGCCAGCAGCTTGGCGACAGGGTCGGACTATGGCTACACCTTC
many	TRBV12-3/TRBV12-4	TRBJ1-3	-	CASSYPKTALSGNTIYF	TGTGCCAGCAGTTACCCAAAGACGGCCCTCTCTGGAAACACCATATATTTT
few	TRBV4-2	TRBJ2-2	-	CASTETGELFF	TGTGCCAGCACAGAGACCGGGGAGCTGTTTTTT
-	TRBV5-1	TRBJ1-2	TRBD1	CASGQGSTNYGYTF	TGCGCCAGCGGACAGGGTTCTACTAACTATGGCTACACCTTC
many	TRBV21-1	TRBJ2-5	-	CASNKGLPKETQYF	TGTGCCAGCAACAAGGGACTCCCTAAAGAGACCCAGTACTTC
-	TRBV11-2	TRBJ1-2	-	CASTSIYDGYTF	TGTGCCAGCACCTCTATCTATGATGGCTACACCTTC
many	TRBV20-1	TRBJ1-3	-	CSALEGPGNTIYF	TGCAGTGCCCTGGAGGGGCCTGGAAACACCATATATTTT
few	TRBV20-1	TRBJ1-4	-	CSARHPGKDEKLFF	TGCAGTGCGCGACATCCAGGGAAGGACGAAAAACTGTTTTTT
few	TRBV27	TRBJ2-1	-	CASSLQGWTSYNEQFF	TGTGCCAGCAGTTTACAGGGGTGGACCTCCTACAATGAGCAGTTCTTC
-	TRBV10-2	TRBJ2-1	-	CASPSPDFTSSYNEQFF	TGCGCCAGCCCCTCCCCCGACTTTACTAGCTCCTACAATGAGCAGTTCTTC
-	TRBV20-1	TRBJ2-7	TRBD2	CSAGRLAGNEQYF	TGCAGTGCTGGAAGACTAGCGGGAAACGAGCAGTACTTC
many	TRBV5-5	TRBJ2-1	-	CASSETVGYRGIKFF	TGTGCCAGCAGCGAAACCGTTGGTTACCGAGGCATCAAGTTCTTC
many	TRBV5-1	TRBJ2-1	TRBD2	CASSPGGGNEQFF	TGCGCCAGCAGCCCGGGGGGTGGTAATGAGCAGTTCTTC
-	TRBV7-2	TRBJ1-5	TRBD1	CASSYQGDQPQHF	TGTGCCAGCAGCTACCAGGGGGATCAGCCCCAGCATTTT
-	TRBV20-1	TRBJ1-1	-	CSARDLRAVVNTEAFF	TGCAGTGCTAGAGATCTACGGGCGGTTGTGAACACTGAAGCTTTCTTT
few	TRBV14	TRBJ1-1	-	CASSQVLAFGDSEAFF	TGTGCCAGCAGCCAAGTGCTAGCTTTCGGAGACAGTGAAGCTTTCTTT
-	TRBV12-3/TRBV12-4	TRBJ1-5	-	CASSLGQEWAHGQPQHF	TGTGCCAGCAGTTTGGGGCAGGAGTGGGCGCACGGTCAGCCCCAGCATTTT
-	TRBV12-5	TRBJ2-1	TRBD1	CDSGPGQGILYEQFF	TGTGATAGTGGTCCGGGACAGGGAATATTATATGAGCAGTTCTTC
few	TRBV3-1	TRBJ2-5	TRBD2	CASSRSGGRLETQYF	TGTGCCAGCAGCCGTAGCGGGGGTCGGTTGGAGACCCAGTACTTC
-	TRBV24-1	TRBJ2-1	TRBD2	CATSALAGGRNEQFF	TGTGCCACCAGTGCCCTGGCGGGAGGTCGGAATGAGCAGTTCTTC
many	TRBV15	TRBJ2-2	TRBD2	CATSSRGDTGELFF	TGTGCCACCAGCAGCCGGGGGGACACCGGGGAGCTGTTTTTT
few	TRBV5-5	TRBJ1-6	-	CASTSGGGYNSPLHF	TGTGCCAGCACCTCCGGGGGCGGCTATAATTCACCCCTCCACTTT
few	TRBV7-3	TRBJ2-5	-	CASSLGQGREETQYF	TGTGCCAGCAGCTTAGGGCAGGGGCGGGAAGAGACCCAGTACTTC
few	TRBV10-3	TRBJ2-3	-	CAISEGELGDTQYF	TGTGCCATCAGTGAGGGGGAGTTGGGAGATACGCAGTATTTT
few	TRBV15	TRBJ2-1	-	CATSRETLASSYNEQFF	TGTGCCACCAGCAGAGAAACTCTAGCAAGCTCCTACAATGAGCAGTTCTTC
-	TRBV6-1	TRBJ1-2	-	CASLTPYGYTF	TGTGCCAGCTTAACCCCCTATGGCTACACCTTC
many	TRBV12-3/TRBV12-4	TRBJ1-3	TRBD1	CASPMDRNPSGNTIYF	TGTGCCAGCCCAATGGACAGGAACCCTTCTGGAAACACCATATATTTT
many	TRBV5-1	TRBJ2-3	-	CASTLGLDTDTQYF	TGCGCCAGCACCCTCGGGTTGGACACAGATACGCAGTATTTT
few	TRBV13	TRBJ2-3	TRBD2	CASSAWTSGSTDTQYF	TGTGCCAGCAGCGCCTGGACTAGCGGGAGCACAGATACGCAGTATTTT
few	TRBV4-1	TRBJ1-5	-	CASSHRGVAQPQHF	TGCGCCAGCAGCCACCGAGGGGTGGCTCAGCCCCAGCATTTT
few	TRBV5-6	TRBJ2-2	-	CASSLVLRAGELFF	TGTGCCAGCAGCTTGGTTCTCCGGGCCGGGGAGCTGTTTTTT
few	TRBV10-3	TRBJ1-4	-	CAISENRSGEKLFF	TGTGCCATCAGTGAGAACAGGTCCGGAGAAAAACTGTTTTTT
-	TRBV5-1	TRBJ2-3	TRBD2	CASSLAGLAGTDTQYF	TGCGCCAGCAGCTTGGCTGGACTAGCGGGGACAGATACGCAGTATTTT
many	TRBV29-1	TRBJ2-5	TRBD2	CSVEDSRTSGRRETQYF	TGCAGCGTTGAAGATAGTCGGACTAGCGGGAGGCGAGAGACCCAGTACTTC
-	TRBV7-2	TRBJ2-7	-	CASSPWDGFREQYF	TGTGCCAGCAGCCCTTGGGACGGGTTTAGGGAGCAGTACTTC
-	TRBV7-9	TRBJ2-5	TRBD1	CASSGDRGPETQYF	TGTGCCAGCAGTGGGGACAGGGGTCCGGAGACCCAGTACTTC